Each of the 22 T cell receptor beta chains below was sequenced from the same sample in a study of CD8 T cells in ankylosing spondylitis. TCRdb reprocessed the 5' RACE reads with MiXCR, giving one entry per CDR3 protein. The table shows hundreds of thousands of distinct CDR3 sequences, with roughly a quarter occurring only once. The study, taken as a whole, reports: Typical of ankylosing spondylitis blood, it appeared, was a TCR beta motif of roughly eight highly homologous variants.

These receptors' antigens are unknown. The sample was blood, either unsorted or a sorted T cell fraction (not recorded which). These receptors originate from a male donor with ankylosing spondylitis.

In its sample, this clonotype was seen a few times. In nucleotides, the CDR3 is TGTGCCAGCAGCTTAGCTGGACCGAACGAGCAGTACTTC. Encoded protein: CASSLAGPNEQYF. The genes are TRBV7-9 and TRBJ2-7, with D hard to call. The CDR3 sequence is 13 residues long. V was clipped by 0 bases and J by 5 bases, with 8 bases between them. The germline CDR1 and CDR2 sequences are SEHNR and FQNEAQ (reference sequence).

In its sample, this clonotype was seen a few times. CDR3 nucleotide sequence: TGTGCCAGCAGCTCCGGACTAGCGGGAGGGATTAGCTCCTACGAGCAGTACTTC. It translates to CASSSGLAGGISSYEQYF. The rearrangement links TRBV7-8 to TRBJ2-7; 15 bases agree with TRBD2. The CDR3 is made up of 18 amino acids. Germline assignment: CDR1 SGHVS and CDR2 FQNEAQ. After removal of 4 bases from V and 0 bases from J, the junction contained 7 bases not matched to a gene.

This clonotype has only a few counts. CDR3 DNA sequence: TGTGCCAGCAGTTCCCAATTAAATCAGCCCCAGCATTTT. Translating it yields CASSSQLNQPQHF. This chain links TRBV12-3 or TRBV12-4 with TRBJ1-5; D ambiguous. V dropped 4 bases and J dropped 4 bases, with 8 bases sitting between them. The CDR3 length is 13 residues.

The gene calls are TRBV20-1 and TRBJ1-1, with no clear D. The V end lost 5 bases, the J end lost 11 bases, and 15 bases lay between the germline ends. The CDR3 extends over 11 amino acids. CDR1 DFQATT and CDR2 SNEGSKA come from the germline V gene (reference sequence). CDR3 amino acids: CSAGRIRSAFF. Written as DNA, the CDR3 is TGCAGTGCTGGGAGAATTAGGTCGGCTTTCTTT.

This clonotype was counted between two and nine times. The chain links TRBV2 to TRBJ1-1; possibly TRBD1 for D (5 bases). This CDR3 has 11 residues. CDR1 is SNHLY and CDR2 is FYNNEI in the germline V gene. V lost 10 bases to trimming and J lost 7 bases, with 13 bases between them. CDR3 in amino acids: CATHEGHEAFF. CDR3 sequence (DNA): TGTGCCACCCACGAGGGGCATGAAGCTTTCTTT.

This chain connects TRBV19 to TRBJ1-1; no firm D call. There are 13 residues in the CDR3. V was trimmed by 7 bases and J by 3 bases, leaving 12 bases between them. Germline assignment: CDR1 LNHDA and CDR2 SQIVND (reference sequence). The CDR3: CASKAWMDTEAFF. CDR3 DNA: TGTGCCAGTAAAGCATGGATGGACACTGAAGCTTTCTTT.

The chain's CDR3 is CASSYSTPYNEQFF. DNA of the CDR3: TGCGCCAGCAGCTATTCGACCCCCTACAATGAGCAGTTCTTC. The genes are TRBV5-1 and TRBJ2-1; no clear D gene. This CDR3 comprises 14 residues. The germline V gene has CDR1 SGHRS and CDR2 YFSETQ. V gave up 3 bases and J gave up 2 bases, with 9 bases separating them.

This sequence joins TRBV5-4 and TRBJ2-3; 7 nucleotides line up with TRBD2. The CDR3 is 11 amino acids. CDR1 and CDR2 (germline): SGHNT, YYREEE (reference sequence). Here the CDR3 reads CAAGSTDTQYF. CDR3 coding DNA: TGTGCAGCGGGGAGCACAGATACGCAGTATTTT. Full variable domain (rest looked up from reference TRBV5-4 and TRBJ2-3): ETGVTQSPTHLIKTRGQQVTLRCSSQSGHNTVSWYQQALGQGPQFIFQYYREEENGRGNFPPRFSGLQFPNYSSELNVNALELDDSALYLCAAGSTDTQYFGPGTRLTVL.

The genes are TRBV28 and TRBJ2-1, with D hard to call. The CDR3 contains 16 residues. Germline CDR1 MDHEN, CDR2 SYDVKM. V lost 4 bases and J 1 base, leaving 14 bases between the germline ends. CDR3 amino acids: CASSSLSAVSYNEQFF. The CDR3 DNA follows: TGTGCCAGCAGTTCCCTCAGCGCAGTATCCTACAATGAGCAGTTCTTC.

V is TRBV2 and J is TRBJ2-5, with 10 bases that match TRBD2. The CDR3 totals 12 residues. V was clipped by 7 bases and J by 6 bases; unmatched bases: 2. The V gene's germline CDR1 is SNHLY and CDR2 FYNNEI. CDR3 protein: CASMTSGQTQYF. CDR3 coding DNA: TGTGCCAGCATGACTAGCGGGCAGACCCAGTACTTC.

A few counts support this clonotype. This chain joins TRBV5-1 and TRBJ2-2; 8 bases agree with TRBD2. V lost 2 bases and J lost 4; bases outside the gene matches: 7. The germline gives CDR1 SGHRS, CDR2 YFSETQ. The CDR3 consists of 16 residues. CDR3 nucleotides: TGCGCCAGCAGCTTCGGTGCGGGAGGCAGCACCGGGGAGCTGTTTTTT. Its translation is CASSFGAGGSTGELFF.

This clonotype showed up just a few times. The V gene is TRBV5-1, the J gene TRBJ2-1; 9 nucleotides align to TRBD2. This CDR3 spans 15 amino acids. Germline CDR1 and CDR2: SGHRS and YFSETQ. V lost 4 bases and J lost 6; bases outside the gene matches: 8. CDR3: CASSPIAGVGNEQFF. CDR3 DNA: TGCGCCAGCAGCCCCATAGCGGGAGTCGGCAATGAGCAGTTCTTC.

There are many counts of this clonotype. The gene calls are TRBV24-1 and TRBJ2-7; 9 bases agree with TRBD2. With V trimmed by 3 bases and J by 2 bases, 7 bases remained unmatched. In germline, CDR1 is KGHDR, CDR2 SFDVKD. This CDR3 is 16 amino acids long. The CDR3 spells CATSDARASGAYEQYF. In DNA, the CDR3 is TGTGCCACCAGTGATGCCCGGGCTAGCGGGGCCTACGAGCAGTACTTC.

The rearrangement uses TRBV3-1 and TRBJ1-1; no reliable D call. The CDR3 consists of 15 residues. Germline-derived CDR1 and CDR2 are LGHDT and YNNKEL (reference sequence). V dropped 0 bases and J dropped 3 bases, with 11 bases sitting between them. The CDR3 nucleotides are TGTGCCAGCAGCCAAGAATTGGCAGTAGACACTGAAGCTTTCTTT. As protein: CASSQELAVDTEAFF. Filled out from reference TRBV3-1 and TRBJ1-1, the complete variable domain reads DTAVSQTPKYLVTQMGNDKSIKCEQNLGHDTMYWYKQDSKKFLKIMFSYNNKELIINETVPNRFSPKSPDKAHLNLHINSLELGDSAVYFCASSQELAVDTEAFFGQGTRLTVV.

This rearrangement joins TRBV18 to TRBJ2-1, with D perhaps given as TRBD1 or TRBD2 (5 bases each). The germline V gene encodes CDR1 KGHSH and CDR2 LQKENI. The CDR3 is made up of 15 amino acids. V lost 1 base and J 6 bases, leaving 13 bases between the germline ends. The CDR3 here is CASSPRGSTGNEQFF. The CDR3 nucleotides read TGTGCCAGCTCACCACGGGGGTCCACCGGCAATGAGCAGTTCTTC.

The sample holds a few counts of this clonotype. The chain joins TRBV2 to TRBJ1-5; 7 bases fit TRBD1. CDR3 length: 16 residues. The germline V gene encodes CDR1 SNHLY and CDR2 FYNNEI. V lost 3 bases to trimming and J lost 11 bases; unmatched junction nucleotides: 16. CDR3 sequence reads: CASSDPGTVSGQAQHF. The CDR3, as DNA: TGTGCCAGCAGTGACCCCGGGACAGTCAGTGGACAGGCCCAGCATTTT. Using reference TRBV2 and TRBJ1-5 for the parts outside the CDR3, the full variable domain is EPEVTQTPSHQVTQMGQEVILRCVPISNHLYFYWYRQILGQKVEFLVSFYNNEISEKSEIFDDQFSVERPDGSNFTLKIRSTKLEDSAMYFCASSDPGTVSGQAQHFGDGTRLSIL.

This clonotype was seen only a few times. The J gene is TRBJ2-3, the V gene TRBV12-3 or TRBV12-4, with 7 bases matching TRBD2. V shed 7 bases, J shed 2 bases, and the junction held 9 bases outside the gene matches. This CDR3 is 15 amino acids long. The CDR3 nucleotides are TGTGCCAGCACCCCTAGCGGATCTTACACAGATACGCAGTATTTT. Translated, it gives CASTPSGSYTDTQYF.

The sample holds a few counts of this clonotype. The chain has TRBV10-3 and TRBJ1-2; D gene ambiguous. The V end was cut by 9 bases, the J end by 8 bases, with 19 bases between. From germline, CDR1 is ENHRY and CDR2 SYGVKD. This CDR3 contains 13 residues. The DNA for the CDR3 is TGTGCCATGGCCGGGTCCCCTGCGGGAGGCTACACCTTC. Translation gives CAMAGSPAGGYTF.

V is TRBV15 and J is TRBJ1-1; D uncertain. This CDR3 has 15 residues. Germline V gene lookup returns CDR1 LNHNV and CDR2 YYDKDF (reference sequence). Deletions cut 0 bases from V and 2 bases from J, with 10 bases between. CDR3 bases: TGTGCCACCAGCAGAGAGCGAGGACTAAACACTGAAGCTTTCTTT. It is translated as CATSRERGLNTEAFF.

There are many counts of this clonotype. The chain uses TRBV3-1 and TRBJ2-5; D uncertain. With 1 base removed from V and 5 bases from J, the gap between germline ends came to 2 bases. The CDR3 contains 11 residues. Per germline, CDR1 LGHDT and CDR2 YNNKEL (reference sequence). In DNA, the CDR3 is TGTGCCAGCAGCCAAGTGGAGACCCAGTACTTC. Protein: CASSQVETQYF.

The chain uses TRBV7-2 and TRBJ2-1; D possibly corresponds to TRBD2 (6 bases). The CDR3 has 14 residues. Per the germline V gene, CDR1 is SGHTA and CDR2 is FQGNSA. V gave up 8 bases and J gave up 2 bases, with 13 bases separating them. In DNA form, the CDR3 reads TGTGCCAGCTCGCGGGGAGTCACCTACAATGAGCAGTTCTTC. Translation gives CASSRGVTYNEQFF.

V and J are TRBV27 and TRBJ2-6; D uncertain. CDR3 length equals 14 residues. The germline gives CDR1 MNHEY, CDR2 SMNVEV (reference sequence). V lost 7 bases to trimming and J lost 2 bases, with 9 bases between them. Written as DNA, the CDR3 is TGTGCCAGCATGGGCCTTCCTGGGGCCAACGTCCTGACTTTC. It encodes CASMGLPGANVLTF.